The present T cell receptor beta chain was sequenced within a study of blood T cell repertoires in COVID-19. The wider study: T cells, B-cell-depleted T cells, or PBMCs supplied cDNA or gDNA.

Germline V gene sequence: CDR1 SGHTS, CDR2 YDEGEE. V shed 5 bases and J 0 bases; nucleotides not matched to a gene: 9. The CDR3 totals 18 residues. In the authors' methods: Estimated nucleated cell counts came from reference gene primer amplification. Only in-frame clones appear in the TCRdb table, and some are missing; sequencing was by immunoSEQ multiplex PCR. V, J and clone size are taken as reported in that table, and D and trimming were inferred from the DNA itself. The sample lists under 250,000 clones, around 86% occurring once. Material: peripheral blood. The receptor was isolated from a woman in her sixties who had recovered from COVID-19. The chain has TRBV5-8 and TRBJ1-6; 9 bases are shared with TRBD1. The CDR3 DNA is TGTGCCAGCAGTGGGGGACAGGGCCTTAGCTCCTATAATTCACCCCTCCACTTT. Translated, it gives CASSGGQGLSSYNSPLHF.